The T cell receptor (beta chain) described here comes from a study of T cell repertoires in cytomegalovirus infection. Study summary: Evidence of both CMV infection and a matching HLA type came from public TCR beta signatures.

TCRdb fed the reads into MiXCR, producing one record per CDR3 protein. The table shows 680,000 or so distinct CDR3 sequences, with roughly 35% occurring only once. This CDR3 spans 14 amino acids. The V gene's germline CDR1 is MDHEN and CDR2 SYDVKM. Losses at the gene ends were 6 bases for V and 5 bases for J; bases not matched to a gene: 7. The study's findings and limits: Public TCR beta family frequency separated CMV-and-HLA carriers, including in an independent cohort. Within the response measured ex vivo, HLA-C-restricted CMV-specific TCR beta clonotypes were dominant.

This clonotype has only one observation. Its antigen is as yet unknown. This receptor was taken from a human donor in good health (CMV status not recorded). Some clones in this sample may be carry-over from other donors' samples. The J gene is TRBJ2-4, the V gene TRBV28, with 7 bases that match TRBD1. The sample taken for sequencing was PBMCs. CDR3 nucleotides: TGTGCCAGCAGGGTAGGGACAGTGGAAAACATTCAGTACTTC. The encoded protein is CASRVGTVENIQYF.